A selection of T cell receptor beta chains follows, all from one sample in a study of cytomegalovirus exposure and HLA in healthy donors. Method: immunoSEQ multiplex PCR; TCRdb's copy keeps in-frame clones and lacks some. Of about 68,000 clones in the sample, 75% to 90% were seen once. Material: PBMCs. Source of these receptors: a human donor in good health. CDR3s include the opening cysteine and the closing phenylalanine or tryptophan. Each record gives: D gene, J gene, clone size, V gene, CDR3 protein, CDR3 DNA. The D gene is left open where the match is weak. Clone size is shown for a subset of rows, as once, few, many or a class of expanded clone.

>NA|TRBJ2-7|NA|TRBV6-1
CASRQPSRYEQYF
TGTGCCAGCAGACAGCCCAGCAGGTACGAGCAGTACTTC
>TRBD1|TRBJ1-1|NA|TRBV7-9
CASSHTPVGDRGLAFF
TGTGCCAGCAGCCACACCCCCGTCGGGGACAGGGGGTTAGCTTTCTTT
>NA|TRBJ1-3|NA|TRBV2
CASSELVSGNTIYF
TGTGCCAGCAGTGAATTAGTCTCTGGAAACACCATATATTTT
>NA|TRBJ1-2|NA|TRBV27
CASSLPTEKNYGYTF
TGTGCCAGCAGTTTACCGACAGAGAAAAACTATGGCTACACCTTC
>NA|TRBJ1-2|NA|TRBV6-1
CASKTTGGGGYGYPF
TGTGCCAGCAAAACGACCGGTGGGGGCGGCTATGGCTACCCCTTC
>TRBD1|TRBJ2-5|NA|TRBV6-1
CASSRDRQETQYF
TGTGCCAGCAGTAGGGACAGACAAGAGACCCAGTACTTC
>NA|TRBJ1-3|NA|TRBV18
CASSPQGQAAGDF
TGTGCCAGCTCACCTCAGGGTCAGGCCGCAGGGGATTTT
>TRBD1|TRBJ2-3|few|TRBV29-1
CSGQGSSTDTQYF
TGCAGCGGACAGGGGTCTAGCACAGATACGCAGTATTTT
>NA|TRBJ2-7|NA|TRBV14
CASSQGTFPYEQYF
TGTGCCAGCAGCCAAGGAACATTTCCCTACGAGCAGTACTTC
>NA|TRBJ1-5|few|TRBV5-1
CASSIRTNVSNQPQHF
TGCGCCAGCAGTATTCGTACAAATGTTAGCAATCAGCCCCAGCATTTT
>TRBD2|TRBJ2-7|few|TRBV6-5
CASSTSGFYEQYF
TGTGCCAGCAGTACTAGCGGGTTCTACGAGCAGTACTTC
>TRBD1|TRBJ1-5|few|TRBV7-9
CASSLTGVSNQPQHF
TGTGCCAGCAGCTTGACAGGGGTCAGCAATCAGCCCCAGCATTTT
>TRBD2|TRBJ2-2|once|TRBV5-8
CASSRLYREVTGELFF
TGTGCCAGCAGCCGTCTTTACCGGGAGGTCACCGGGGAGCTGTTTTTT
>NA|TRBJ2-3|NA|TRBV19
CASRNPGFGGTDTQYF
TGTGCCAGTAGAAACCCAGGGTTTGGGGGGACAGATACGCAGTATTTT
>TRBD2|TRBJ2-5|NA|TRBV7-3
CASSFGRAGEQETQYF
TGTGCCAGCAGCTTTGGAAGAGCGGGGGAACAAGAGACCCAGTACTTC
>NA|TRBJ2-3|NA|TRBV7-2
CASSPRNTDTQYF
TGTGCCAGCAGCCCCAGAAACACAGATACGCAGTATTTT
>TRBD1|TRBJ1-2|NA|TRBV7-2
CASSLPGGLGYTF
TGTGCCAGCAGCCTTCCAGGGGGGTTGGGCTACACCTTC
>NA|TRBJ1-6|NA|TRBV15
CATSRGGAYNSPLHF
TGTGCCACCAGCAGAGGAGGCGCCTATAATTCACCCCTCCACTTT
>NA|TRBJ2-3|NA|TRBV7-9
CASSLSSGTDTQYF
TGTGCCAGCAGCTTATCGAGCGGCACAGATACGCAGTATTTT
>NA|TRBJ2-7|NA|TRBV29-1
CSVGAGTYEQYF
TGCAGCGTTGGGGCGGGTACCTACGAGCAGTACTTC